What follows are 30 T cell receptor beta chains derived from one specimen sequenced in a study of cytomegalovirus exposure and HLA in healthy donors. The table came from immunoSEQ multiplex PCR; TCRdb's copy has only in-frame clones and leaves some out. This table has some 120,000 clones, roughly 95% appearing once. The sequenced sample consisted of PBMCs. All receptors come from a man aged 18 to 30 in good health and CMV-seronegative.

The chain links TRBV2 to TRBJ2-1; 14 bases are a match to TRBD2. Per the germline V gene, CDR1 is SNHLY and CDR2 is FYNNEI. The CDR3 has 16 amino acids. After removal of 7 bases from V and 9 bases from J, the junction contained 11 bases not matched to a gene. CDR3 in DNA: TGTGCCAGCACGCAGGGACTAGCGGGAGTAATAGGTGAGCAGTTCTTC. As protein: CASTQGLAGVIGEQFF.

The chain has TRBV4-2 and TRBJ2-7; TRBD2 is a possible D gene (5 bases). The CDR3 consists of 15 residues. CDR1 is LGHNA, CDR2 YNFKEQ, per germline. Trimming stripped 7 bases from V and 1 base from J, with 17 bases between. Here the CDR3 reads CASTRGSGESYEQYF. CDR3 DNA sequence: TGTGCCAGCACCCGGGGAAGTGGAGAATCCTACGAGCAGTACTTC.

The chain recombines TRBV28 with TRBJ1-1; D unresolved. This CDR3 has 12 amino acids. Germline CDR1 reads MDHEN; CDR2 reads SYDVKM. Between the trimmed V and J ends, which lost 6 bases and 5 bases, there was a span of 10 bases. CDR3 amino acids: CASSLSKTEAFF. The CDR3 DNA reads TGTGCCAGCAGCCTTTCTAAGACTGAAGCTTTCTTT.

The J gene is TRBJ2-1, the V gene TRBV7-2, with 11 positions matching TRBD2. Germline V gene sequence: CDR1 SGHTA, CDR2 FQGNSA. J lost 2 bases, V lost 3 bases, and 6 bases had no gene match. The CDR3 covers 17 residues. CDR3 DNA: TGTGCCAGCAGCTTTACTCTAGCGGGAGGCCCCTACAATGAGCAGTTCTTC. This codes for CASSFTLAGGPYNEQFF.

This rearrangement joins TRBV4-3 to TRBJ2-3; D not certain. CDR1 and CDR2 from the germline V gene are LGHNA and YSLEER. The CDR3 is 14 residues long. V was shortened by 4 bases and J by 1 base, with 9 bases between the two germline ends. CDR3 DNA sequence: TGCGCCAGCAGCCGCCTCGTAGGCACAGATACGCAGTATTTT. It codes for CASSRLVGTDTQYF.

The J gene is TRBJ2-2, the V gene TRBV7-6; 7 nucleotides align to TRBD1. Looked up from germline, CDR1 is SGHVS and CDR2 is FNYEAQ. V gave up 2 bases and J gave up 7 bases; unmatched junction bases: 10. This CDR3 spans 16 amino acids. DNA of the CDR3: TGTGCCAGCAGCTTACCCCCAGGGGGTTTGGGCGGGGAGCTGTTTTTT. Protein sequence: CASSLPPGGLGGELFF. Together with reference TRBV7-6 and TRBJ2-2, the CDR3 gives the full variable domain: GAGVSQSPRYKVTKRGQDVALRCDPISGHVSLYWYRQALGQGPEFLTYFNYEAQQDKSGLPNDRFSAERPEGSISTLTIQRTEQRDSAMYRCASSLPPGGLGGELFFGEGSRLTVL.

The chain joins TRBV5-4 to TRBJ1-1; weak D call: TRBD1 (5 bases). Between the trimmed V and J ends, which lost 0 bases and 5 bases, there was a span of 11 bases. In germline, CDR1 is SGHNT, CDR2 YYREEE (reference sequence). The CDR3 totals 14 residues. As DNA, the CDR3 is TGTGCCAGCAGCTTGGTTGGGGGAGGGACTGAAGCTTTCTTT. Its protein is CASSLVGGGTEAFF.

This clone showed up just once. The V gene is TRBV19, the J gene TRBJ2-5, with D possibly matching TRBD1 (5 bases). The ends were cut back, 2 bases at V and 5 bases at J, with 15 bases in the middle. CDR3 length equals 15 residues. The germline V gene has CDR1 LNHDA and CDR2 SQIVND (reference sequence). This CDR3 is CASSITTDLGETQYF. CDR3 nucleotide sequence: TGTGCCAGTAGTATAACGACAGACCTAGGGGAGACCCAGTACTTC.

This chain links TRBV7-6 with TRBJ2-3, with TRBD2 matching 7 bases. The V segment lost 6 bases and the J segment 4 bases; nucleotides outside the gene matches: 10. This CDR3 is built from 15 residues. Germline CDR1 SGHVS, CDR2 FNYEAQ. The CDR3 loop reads CASSTLAGVADTQYF. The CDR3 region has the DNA TGTGCCAGCAGTACACTCGCGGGAGTCGCAGATACGCAGTATTTT.

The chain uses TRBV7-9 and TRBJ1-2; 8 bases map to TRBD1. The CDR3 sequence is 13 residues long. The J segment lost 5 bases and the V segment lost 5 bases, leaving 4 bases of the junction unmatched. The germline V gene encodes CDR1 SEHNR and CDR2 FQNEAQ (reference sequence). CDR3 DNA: TGTGCCAGCAGCCAGGGGGCGACTTATGGCTACACCTTC. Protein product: CASSQGATYGYTF.

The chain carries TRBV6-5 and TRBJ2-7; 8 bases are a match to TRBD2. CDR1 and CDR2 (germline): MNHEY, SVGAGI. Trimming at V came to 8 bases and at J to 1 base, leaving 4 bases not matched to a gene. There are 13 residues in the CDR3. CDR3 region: CASAGTRSYEQYF. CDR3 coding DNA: TGTGCCAGCGCCGGGACTAGATCCTACGAGCAGTACTTC.

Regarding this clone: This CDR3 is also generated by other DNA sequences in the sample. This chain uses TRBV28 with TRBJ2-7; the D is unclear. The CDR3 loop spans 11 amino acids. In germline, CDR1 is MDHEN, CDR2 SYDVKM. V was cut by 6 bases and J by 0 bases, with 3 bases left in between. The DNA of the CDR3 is TGTGCCAGCAGCTCCTCCTACGAGCAGTACTTC. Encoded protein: CASSSSYEQYF.

CDR3 nucleotide sequence: TGTGCCAGCCGCCGGGATCCTAATCAGCCCCAGCATTTT. Protein sequence: CASRRDPNQPQHF. V is TRBV28 and J is TRBJ1-5; no clear D. From germline, CDR1 is MDHEN and CDR2 SYDVKM. V dropped 8 bases and J dropped 4 bases, with 12 bases sitting between them. The length of the CDR3 is 13 residues.

For the CDR3, the DNA is TGTGCCAGCAGTGACAGCTCTGGAAACACCATATATTTT. Translated: CASSDSSGNTIYF. This chain joins TRBV6-1 and TRBJ1-3; the D is unclear. CDR1 and CDR2 from the germline V gene are MNHNS and SASEGT. The CDR3 spans 13 residues. V gave up 3 bases and J gave up 0 bases, with 3 bases separating them.

The chain's CDR3 is CAWSGLITGRGYTF. In nucleotides, the CDR3 is TGTGCCTGGAGTGGACTTATTACAGGGCGCGGCTACACCTTC. The chain couples TRBV30 to TRBJ1-2; TRBD1 is a possible D gene (6 bases). V lost 1 base to trimming and J lost 8 bases, with 17 bases between them. Germline CDR1 GTSNPN, CDR2 SVGIG (reference sequence). The length of the CDR3 is 14 residues.

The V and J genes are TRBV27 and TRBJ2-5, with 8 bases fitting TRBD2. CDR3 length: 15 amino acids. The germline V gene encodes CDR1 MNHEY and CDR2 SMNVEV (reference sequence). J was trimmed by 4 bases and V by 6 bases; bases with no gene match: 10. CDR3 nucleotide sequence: TGTGCCAGCAGCCAACTAGCGGTCGAAATAGAGACCCAGTACTTC. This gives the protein CASSQLAVEIETQYF.

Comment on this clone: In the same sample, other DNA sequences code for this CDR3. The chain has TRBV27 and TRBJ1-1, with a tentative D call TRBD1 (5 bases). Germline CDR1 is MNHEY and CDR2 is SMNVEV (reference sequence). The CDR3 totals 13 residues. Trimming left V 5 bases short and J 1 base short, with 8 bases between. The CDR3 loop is CASSVTANTEAFF. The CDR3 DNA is TGTGCCAGCAGTGTGACAGCGAACACTGAAGCTTTCTTT.

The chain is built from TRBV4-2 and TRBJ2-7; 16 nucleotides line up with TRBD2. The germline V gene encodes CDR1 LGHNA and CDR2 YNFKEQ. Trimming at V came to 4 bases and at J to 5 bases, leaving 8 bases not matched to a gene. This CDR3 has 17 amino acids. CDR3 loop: CASSRPGTSGRADEQYF. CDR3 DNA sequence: TGTGCCAGCAGCCGACCGGGGACTAGCGGGAGGGCCGACGAGCAGTACTTC.

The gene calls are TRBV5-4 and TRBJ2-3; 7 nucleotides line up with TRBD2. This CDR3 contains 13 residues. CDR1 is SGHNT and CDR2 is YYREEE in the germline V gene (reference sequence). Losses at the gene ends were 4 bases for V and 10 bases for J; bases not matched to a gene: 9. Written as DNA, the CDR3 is TGTGCCAGCAGCCCGCGCGGAGGGAGGGCGCAGTATTTT. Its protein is CASSPRGGRAQYF.

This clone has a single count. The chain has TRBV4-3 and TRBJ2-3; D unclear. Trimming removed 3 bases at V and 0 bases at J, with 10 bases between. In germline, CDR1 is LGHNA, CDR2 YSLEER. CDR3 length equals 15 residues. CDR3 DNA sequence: TGCGCCAGCAGCCACCTTAGTACTAGCACAGATACGCAGTATTTT. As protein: CASSHLSTSTDTQYF.

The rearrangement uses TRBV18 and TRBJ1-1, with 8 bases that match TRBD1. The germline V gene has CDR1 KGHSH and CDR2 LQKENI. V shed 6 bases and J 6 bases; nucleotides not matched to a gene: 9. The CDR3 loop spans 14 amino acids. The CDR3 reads CASSQGQGISEAFF. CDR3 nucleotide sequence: TGTGCCAGCTCTCAAGGACAGGGAATCTCTGAAGCTTTCTTT.

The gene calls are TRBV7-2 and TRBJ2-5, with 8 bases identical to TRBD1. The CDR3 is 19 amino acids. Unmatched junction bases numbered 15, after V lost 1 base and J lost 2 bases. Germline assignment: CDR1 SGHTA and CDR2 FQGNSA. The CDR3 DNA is TGTGCCAGCAGCTTAGTTCCATGGACAGGGAGGAGGGGTCAAGAGACCCAGTACTTC. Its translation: CASSLVPWTGRRGQETQYF.

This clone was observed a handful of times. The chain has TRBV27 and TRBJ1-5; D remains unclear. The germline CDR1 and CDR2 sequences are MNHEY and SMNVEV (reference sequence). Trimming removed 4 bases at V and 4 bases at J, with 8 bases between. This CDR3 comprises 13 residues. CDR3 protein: CASSWLQNQPQHF. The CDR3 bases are TGTGCCAGCAGTTGGCTACAGAATCAGCCCCAGCATTTT.

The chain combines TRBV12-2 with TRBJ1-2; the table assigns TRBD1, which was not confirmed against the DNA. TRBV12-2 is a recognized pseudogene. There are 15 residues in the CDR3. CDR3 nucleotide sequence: TGTGCAAGTCGCTTTACGGGACAGGGGAACTATGGCTACACCTTC. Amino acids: CASRFTGQGNYGYTF.

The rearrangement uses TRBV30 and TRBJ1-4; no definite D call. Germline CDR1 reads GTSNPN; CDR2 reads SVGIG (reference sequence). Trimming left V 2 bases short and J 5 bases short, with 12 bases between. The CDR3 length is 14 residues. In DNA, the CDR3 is TGTGCCTGGAGTCCCAAAGGGAGGAATGAAAAACTGTTTTTT. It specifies CAWSPKGRNEKLFF.

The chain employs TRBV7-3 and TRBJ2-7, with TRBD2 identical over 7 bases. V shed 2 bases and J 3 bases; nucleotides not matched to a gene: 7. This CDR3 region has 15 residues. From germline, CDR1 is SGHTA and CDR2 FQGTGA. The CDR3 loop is CASSLGTMGDYEQYF. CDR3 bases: TGTGCCAGCAGCTTAGGGACTATGGGAGACTACGAGCAGTACTTC.

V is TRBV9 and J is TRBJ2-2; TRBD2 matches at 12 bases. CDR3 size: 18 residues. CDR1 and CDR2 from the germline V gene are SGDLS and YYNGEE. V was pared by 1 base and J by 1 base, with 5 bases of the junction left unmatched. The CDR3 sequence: CASSVRLAGALNTGELFF. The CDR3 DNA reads TGTGCCAGCAGCGTAAGACTAGCGGGAGCCCTGAACACCGGGGAGCTGTTTTTT.

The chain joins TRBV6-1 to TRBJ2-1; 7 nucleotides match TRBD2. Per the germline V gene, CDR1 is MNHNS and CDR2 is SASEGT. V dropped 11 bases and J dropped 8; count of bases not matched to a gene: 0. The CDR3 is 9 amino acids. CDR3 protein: CAGGDEQFF. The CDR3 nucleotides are TGTGCCGGGGGGGATGAGCAGTTCTTC.

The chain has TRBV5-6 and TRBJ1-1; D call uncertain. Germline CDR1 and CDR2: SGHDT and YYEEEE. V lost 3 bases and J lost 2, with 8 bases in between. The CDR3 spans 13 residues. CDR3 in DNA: TGTGCCAGCAGCTCCTCCGGTAACACTGAAGCTTTCTTT. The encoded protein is CASSSSGNTEAFF.

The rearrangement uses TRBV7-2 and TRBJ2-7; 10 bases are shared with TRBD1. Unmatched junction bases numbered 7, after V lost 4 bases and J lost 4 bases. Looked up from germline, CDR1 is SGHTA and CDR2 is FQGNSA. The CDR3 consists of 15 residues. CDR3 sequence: CASSSTPGQGYEQYF. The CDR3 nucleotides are TGTGCCAGCAGCTCAACTCCGGGACAGGGGTACGAGCAGTACTTC.